One and the same sample provided the 16 T cell receptor beta chains below, sequenced in a study of T cells in Graves' hyperthyroidism and ophthalmopathy. Amplified TCR beta CDR3 regions derived from RNA transcripts. TCR CDR3 regions were first amplified by RT-PCR with HTBI primers. TCRdb reprocessed the multiplex PCR reads via MiXCR and lists one record per CDR3 protein. The table records approximately 300,000 distinct CDR3 sequences, 16% of them present only once. The sequencing input was blood. The receptors derive from a man aged 25 to 40 with Graves' hyperthyroidism.

The CDR3 reads CASSLGGESYEQYF. CDR3 sequence (DNA): TGTGCCAGCAGCTTAGGGGGGGAGTCCTACGAGCAGTACTTC. The gene calls are TRBV7-9 and TRBJ2-7; possibly TRBD2 for D (6 bases). Germline assignment: CDR1 SEHNR and CDR2 FQNEAQ (reference sequence). The V end was cut by 1 base, the J end by 1 base, with 8 bases between. CDR3 length: 14 amino acids.

This clonotype was counted many times. The rearrangement joins TRBV7-6 to TRBJ2-2, with 10 bases lining up with TRBD1. Trimming removed 1 base from V and 2 bases from J; junction bases left unmatched: 4. The CDR3 consists of 17 residues. Germline assignment: CDR1 SGHVS and CDR2 FNYEAQ. In DNA form, the CDR3 reads TGTGCCAGCAGCTTAGACCGGGACAGGGGAAACACCGGGGAGCTGTTTTTT. This gives the protein CASSLDRDRGNTGELFF.

V and J are TRBV7-9 and TRBJ2-1; 12 positions match TRBD2. The ends lost 2 bases at V and 0 bases at J; junction bases unmatched: 5. Germline loops: CDR1 SEHNR, CDR2 FQNEAQ (reference sequence). The CDR3 spans 18 residues. CDR3 amino acids: CASSLTSGRQSSYNEQFF. The CDR3, as DNA: TGTGCCAGCAGCTTAACTAGCGGGAGGCAAAGCTCCTACAATGAGCAGTTCTTC.

Points on this clonotype: A single base separates this from a much larger clone, so it may be a read error. The rearrangement joins TRBV2 to TRBJ2-1, with 9 bases fitting TRBD2. V lost 6 bases, J lost 2 bases, and 2 bases stayed unmatched. This CDR3 is 14 amino acids long. Germline V gene lookup returns CDR1 SNHLY and CDR2 FYNNEI. The chain's CDR3 is CASRGTSPYNEQFF. CDR3 coding DNA: TGTGCCAGCAGGGGGACTAGCCCCTACAATGAGCAGTTCTTC. The variable domain in full, with the rest retrieved from reference TRBV2 and TRBJ2-1, is EPEVTQTPSHQVTQMGQEVILRCVPISNHLYFYWYRQILGQKVEFLVSFYNNEISEKSEIFDDQFSVERPDGSNFTLKIRSTKLEDSAMYFCASRGTSPYNEQFFGPGTRLTVL.

V usage is TRBV6-1 and J usage is TRBJ2-7; a possible D gene is TRBD1 (5 bases). This CDR3 comprises 16 residues. Per the germline V gene, CDR1 is MNHNS and CDR2 is SASEGT. Trimming pared 6 bases from V and 0 bases from J, leaving 18 bases between. In DNA, the CDR3 is TGTGCCAGCAGCGAACAAGGTGCACAGGACTCCTACGAGCAGTACTTC. Protein product: CASSEQGAQDSYEQYF.

V is TRBV20-1 and J is TRBJ1-2; D is uncertain. This CDR3 comprises 14 residues. The V gene lost 0 bases and the J gene lost 0 bases, with 8 bases spanning the gap. Germline assignment: CDR1 DFQATT and CDR2 SNEGSKA (reference sequence). The CDR3 DNA is TGCAGTGCTAGAGACCCCCGGCCTAACTATGGCTACACCTTC. Encoded protein: CSARDPRPNYGYTF.

In its sample, this clonotype was seen many times. This rearrangement joins TRBV30 to TRBJ2-1; 7 nucleotides match TRBD2. CDR1 and CDR2 from the germline V gene are GTSNPN and SVGIG (reference sequence). V dropped 0 bases and J dropped 9; count of bases not matched to a gene: 2. The CDR3 length is 12 residues. The CDR3 reads CAWSVTGGEQFF. CDR3 DNA sequence: TGTGCCTGGAGTGTAACGGGGGGTGAGCAGTTCTTC.

The V call is TRBV6-9, the J call TRBJ1-1, with unresolved D. The CDR3 sequence is 14 residues long. Between the trimmed V and J ends, which lost 3 bases and 0 bases, there was a span of 8 bases. Per germline, CDR1 MNHGY and CDR2 SVAAGI. In nucleotides, the CDR3 is TGTGCCAGCAGTTACGCGGGGATGAACACTGAAGCTTTCTTT. Protein product: CASSYAGMNTEAFF.

V usage is TRBV20-1 and J usage is TRBJ2-6; no firm D call. Germline V gene lookup returns CDR1 DFQATT and CDR2 SNEGSKA (reference sequence). CDR3 size: 12 residues. Trimming pared 6 bases from V and 2 bases from J, leaving 5 bases between. Written as DNA, the CDR3 is TGCAGTGCGACTGCTGGGGCCAACGTCCTGACTTTC. It translates to CSATAGANVLTF.

This clonotype was found many times. The rearrangement links TRBV18 to TRBJ2-1; 13 bases map to TRBD2. The CDR3 is made up of 15 amino acids. J lost 8 bases, V lost 5 bases, and 6 bases had no gene match. Germline CDR1 reads KGHSH; CDR2 reads LQKENI. CDR3 amino acids: CASSTGLAGVDEQFF. The CDR3, as DNA: TGTGCCAGCTCAACAGGACTAGCGGGAGTGGATGAGCAGTTCTTC.

The rearrangement uses TRBV3-1 and TRBJ1-1, with D perhaps matching TRBD1 (6 bases). Looked up from germline, CDR1 is LGHDT and CDR2 is YNNKEL (reference sequence). CDR3 length: 17 amino acids. The germline V and J ends were trimmed by 4 bases and 3 bases, with 21 bases remaining between them. In DNA, the CDR3 is TGTGCCAGCAGCCCCCGGGGAGGGGGGCGCATGGACACTGAAGCTTTCTTT. This codes for CASSPRGGGRMDTEAFF.

This clonotype was detected ten times or more. The V and J genes are TRBV12-3 or TRBV12-4 and TRBJ2-7, with D tentatively TRBD1 (7 bases). V shed 6 bases and J shed 7 bases, with 16 bases lying between them. The CDR3 runs to 13 residues. The CDR3 DNA reads TGTGCCAGCAGGGGGGGACAGCTCAGGGAGCAGTACTTC. It translates to CASRGGQLREQYF.

This clonotype was counted many times. The chain recombines TRBV7-9 with TRBJ2-1; unclear D gene. Germline loops: CDR1 SEHNR, CDR2 FQNEAQ (reference sequence). V was clipped by 5 bases and J by 10 bases, with 12 bases between them. This CDR3 is built from 12 residues. The CDR3 spells CASSRDTGEQFF. CDR3 nucleotides: TGTGCCAGCAGCCGAGACACTGGCGAGCAGTTCTTC.

The chain links TRBV12-3 or TRBV12-4 to TRBJ2-1; D ambiguous. This CDR3 region has 13 residues. The V end was cut by 3 bases, the J end by 8 bases, with 11 bases between. Here the CDR3 DNA reads TGTGCCAGCAGTTTTCGGTTTTCGCATGAGCAGTTCTTC. Residues: CASSFRFSHEQFF.

The V gene is TRBV27, the J gene TRBJ2-1; D tentatively reads TRBD1 or TRBD2 (5 bases each). This CDR3 contains 12 residues. From germline, CDR1 is MNHEY and CDR2 SMNVEV (reference sequence). Between the trimmed V and J ends, which lost 7 bases and 9 bases, there was a span of 13 bases. CDR3 DNA: TGTGCCAGCACCTTGCTTGGGGGTGAGCAGTTCTTC. Protein sequence: CASTLLGGEQFF.

The chain combines TRBV9 with TRBJ1-1, with D uncertain. This CDR3 region has 15 residues. The germline V gene encodes CDR1 SGDLS and CDR2 YYNGEE. V gave up 5 bases and J gave up 4 bases, with 18 bases separating them. The CDR3: CASRDLTFGSTEAFF. The CDR3 bases are TGTGCCAGCAGGGACCTCACCTTCGGTAGCACTGAAGCTTTCTTT.